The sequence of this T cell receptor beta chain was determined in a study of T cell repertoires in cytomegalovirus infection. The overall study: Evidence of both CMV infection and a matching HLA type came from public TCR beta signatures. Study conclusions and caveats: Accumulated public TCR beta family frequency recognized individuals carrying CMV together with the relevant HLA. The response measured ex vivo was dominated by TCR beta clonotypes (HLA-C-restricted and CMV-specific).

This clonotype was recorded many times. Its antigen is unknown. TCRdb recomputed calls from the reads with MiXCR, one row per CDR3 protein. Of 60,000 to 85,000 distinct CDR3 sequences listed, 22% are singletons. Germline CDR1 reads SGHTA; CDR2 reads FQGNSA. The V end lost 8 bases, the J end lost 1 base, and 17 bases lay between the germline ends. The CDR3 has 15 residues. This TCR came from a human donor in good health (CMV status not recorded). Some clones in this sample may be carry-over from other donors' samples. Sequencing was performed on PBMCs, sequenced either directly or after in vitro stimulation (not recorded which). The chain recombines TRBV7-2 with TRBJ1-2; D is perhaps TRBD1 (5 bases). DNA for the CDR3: TGTGCCAGCGCCGAGAGTGACAGCCTTAACTATGGCTACACCTTC. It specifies CASAESDSLNYGYTF.